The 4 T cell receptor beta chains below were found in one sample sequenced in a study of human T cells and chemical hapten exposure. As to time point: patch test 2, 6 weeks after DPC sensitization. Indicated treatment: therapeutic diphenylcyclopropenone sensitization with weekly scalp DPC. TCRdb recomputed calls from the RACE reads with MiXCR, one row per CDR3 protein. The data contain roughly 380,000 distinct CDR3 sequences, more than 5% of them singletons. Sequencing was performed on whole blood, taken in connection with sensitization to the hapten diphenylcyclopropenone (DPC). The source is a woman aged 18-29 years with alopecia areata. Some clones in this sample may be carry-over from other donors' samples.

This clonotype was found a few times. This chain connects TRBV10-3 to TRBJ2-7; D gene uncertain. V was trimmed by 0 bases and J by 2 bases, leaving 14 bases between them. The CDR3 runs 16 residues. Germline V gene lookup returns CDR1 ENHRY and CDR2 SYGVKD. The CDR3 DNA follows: TGTGCCATCAGTGAGTCTTCGCTCGGCGGAGCCTACGAGCAGTACTTC. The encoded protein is CAISESSLGGAYEQYF.

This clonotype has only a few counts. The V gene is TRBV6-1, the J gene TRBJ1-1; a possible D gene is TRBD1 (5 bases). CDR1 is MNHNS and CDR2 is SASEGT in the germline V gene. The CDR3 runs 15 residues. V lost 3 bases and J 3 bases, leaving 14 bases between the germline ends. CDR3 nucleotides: TGTGCCAGCAGTGATCGGGGGGGTCACTACACTGAAGCTTTCTTT. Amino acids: CASSDRGGHYTEAFF.

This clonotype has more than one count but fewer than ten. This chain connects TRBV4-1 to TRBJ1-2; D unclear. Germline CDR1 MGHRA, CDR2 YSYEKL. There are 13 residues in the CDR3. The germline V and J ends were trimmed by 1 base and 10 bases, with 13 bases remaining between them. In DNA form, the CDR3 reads TGCGCCAGCAGCCAAGGGGTCAACAGCAACTACACCTTC. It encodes CASSQGVNSNYTF.

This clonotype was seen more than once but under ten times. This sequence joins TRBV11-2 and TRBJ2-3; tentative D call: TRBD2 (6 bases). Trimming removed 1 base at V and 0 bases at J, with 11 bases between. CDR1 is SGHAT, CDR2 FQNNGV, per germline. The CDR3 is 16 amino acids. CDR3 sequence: CASSLGVAASTDTQYF. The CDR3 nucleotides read TGTGCCAGCAGCTTAGGGGTAGCGGCTAGCACAGATACGCAGTATTTT.